This record concerns one T cell receptor (beta chain) sequence. Assay used: immunoSEQ multiplex PCR; TCRdb lists only in-frame clones, some missing. The sample contains 320,000 or so clones, 89% of which appear only once. All recovered Cohort 3 donors got two negative PCRs, got clearance, or saw symptom resolution. The data stem from a study of blood T cell repertoires in COVID-19. The specimen sequenced was PBMCs or T cells enriched from blood (not recorded which). The clonotype originates from a man aged 60-69 years who had recovered from COVID-19.

CDR3 DNA sequence: TGCGCCAGCAGCCCCTCAGGGGGTATCGAGACCCAGTACTTC. Its translation: CASSPSGGIETQYF. The chain has TRBV5-1 and TRBJ2-5; 7 bases match TRBD1. The CDR3 is 14 amino acids. Per germline, CDR1 SGHRS and CDR2 YFSETQ. The trim removed 4 bases at V and 5 bases at J, leaving 8 bases unmatched.